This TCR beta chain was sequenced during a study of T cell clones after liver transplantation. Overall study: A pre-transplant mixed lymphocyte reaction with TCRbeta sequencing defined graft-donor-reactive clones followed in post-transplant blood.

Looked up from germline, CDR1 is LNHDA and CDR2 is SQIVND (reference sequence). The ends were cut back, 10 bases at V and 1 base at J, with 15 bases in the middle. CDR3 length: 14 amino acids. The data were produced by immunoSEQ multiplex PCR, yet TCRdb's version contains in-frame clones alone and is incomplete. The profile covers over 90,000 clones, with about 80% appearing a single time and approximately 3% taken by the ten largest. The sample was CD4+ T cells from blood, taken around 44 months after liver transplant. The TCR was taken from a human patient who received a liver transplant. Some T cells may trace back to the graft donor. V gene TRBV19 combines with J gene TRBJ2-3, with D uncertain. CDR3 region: CATTTEPGTDTQYF. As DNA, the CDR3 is TGTGCCACTACGACTGAGCCGGGCACAGATACGCAGTATTTT.